What follows is one T cell receptor beta chain and its context. Its antigen is unknown. This entry is derived from a study of T cells in localized non-small cell lung cancer. Points from the study as a whole: In uninvolved adjacent lung, T cell clonality reached its highest value, exceeding tumor. Adjacent lung tissue had a median around 57 of the top 100 clones found in the tumor.

The V gene lost 1 base and the J gene lost 3 bases, with 18 bases spanning the gap. The CDR3 has 17 amino acids. Germline V gene lookup returns CDR1 LNHNV and CDR2 YYDKDF (reference sequence). The method was immunoSEQ multiplex PCR; TCRdb's version includes in-frame clones alone and lacks a portion of them. The sample has 86,000 or so clones, 84% seen once. Sequenced here: peripheral blood, sampled before any cancer treatment. The rearrangement links TRBV15 to TRBJ1-2; D remains unclear. This receptor was identified in a man aged 40-75 years with stage I lung adenocarcinoma. CDR3 residues: CATSRVSRHRSDYGYTF. In DNA form, the CDR3 reads TGTGCCACCAGCAGAGTCTCGAGACACCGTTCGGACTATGGCTACACCTTC.